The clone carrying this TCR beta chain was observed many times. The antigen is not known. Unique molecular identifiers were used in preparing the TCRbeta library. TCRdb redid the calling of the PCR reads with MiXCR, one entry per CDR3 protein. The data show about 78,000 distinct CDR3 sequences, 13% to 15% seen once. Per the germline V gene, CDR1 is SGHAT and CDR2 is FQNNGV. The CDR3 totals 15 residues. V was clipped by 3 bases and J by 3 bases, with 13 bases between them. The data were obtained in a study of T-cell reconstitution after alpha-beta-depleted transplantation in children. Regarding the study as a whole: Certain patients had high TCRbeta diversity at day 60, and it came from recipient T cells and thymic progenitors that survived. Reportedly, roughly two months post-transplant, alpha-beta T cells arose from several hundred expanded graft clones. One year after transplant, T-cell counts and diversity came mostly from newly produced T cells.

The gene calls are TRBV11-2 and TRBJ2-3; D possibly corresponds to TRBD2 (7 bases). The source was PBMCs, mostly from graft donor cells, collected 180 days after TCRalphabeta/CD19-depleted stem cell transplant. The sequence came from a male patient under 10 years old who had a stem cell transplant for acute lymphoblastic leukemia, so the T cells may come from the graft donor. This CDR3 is CASSFSGGRTDTQYF. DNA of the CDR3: TGTGCCAGCAGCTTTTCCGGGGGGCGGACAGATACGCAGTATTTT.